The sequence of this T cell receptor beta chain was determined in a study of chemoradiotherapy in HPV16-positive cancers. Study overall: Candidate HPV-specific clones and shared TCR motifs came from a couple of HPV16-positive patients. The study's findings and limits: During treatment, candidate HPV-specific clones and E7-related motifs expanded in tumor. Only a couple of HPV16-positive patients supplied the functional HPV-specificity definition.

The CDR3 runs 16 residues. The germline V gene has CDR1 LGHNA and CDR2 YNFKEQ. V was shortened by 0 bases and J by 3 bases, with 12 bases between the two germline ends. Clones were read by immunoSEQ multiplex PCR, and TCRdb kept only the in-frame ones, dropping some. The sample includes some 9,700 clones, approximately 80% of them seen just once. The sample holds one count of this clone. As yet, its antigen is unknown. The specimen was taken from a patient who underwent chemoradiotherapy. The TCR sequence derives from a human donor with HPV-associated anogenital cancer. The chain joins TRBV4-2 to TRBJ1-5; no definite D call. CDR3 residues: CASSQDRPQYNQPQHF. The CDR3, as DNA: TGTGCCAGCAGCCAAGATCGCCCCCAGTACAATCAGCCCCAGCATTTT.